These 22 T cell receptor beta chains share one sample of origin, sequenced in a study of CDR3 diversity in severe acne. TCRdb itself ran the PCR reads through MiXCR, one entry per CDR3 protein. The sample includes over 70,000 distinct CDR3 sequences, roughly 51% of them seen just once. Sequenced: blood. The receptors come from a male donor in good health, without acne.

The V gene is TRBV2, the J gene TRBJ1-2; D is perhaps TRBD1 (5 bases). The CDR3 extends over 13 amino acids. The V gene lost 4 bases and the J gene lost 5 bases, with 11 bases spanning the gap. In germline, CDR1 is SNHLY, CDR2 FYNNEI. The CDR3 protein is CASSAGFGYGYTF. The CDR3 bases are TGTGCCAGCAGTGCAGGGTTCGGATATGGCTACACCTTC.

The chain is built from TRBV7-9 and TRBJ2-5; D may match TRBD1 or TRBD2 (5 bases each). This CDR3 spans 13 amino acids. Germline V gives CDR1 SEHNR, CDR2 FQNEAQ (reference sequence). The ends were cut back, 4 bases at V and 9 bases at J, with 15 bases in the middle. The CDR3 DNA reads TGTGCCAGCAGCTCGGGACCATATACGGCCCAGTACTTC. It is translated as CASSSGPYTAQYF.

The table lists this clonotype with many counts. The chain couples TRBV10-3 to TRBJ2-2; 7 nucleotides align to TRBD2. V was clipped by 8 bases and J by 7 bases; unmatched bases: 4. CDR3 size: 12 residues. Germline V gene lookup returns CDR1 ENHRY and CDR2 SYGVKD. The CDR3 is CAIRREGGELFF. CDR3 bases: TGTGCCATCCGCAGGGAGGGCGGGGAGCTGTTTTTT.

This chain joins TRBV20-1 and TRBJ1-1; D perhaps matches TRBD1 (6 bases). The CDR3 loop spans 13 amino acids. Germline V gene lookup returns CDR1 DFQATT and CDR2 SNEGSKA (reference sequence). V was pared by 6 bases and J by 4 bases, with 15 bases between. The CDR3, as DNA: TGCAGTGCCCCGGAACAGGGTGGCACTGAAGCTTTCTTT. It codes for CSAPEQGGTEAFF.

About this clonotype: One end of the junction varies from germline; a read error may be responsible. The J gene is TRBJ2-7, the V gene TRBV7-9, with 10 bases aligning to TRBD2. Per germline, CDR1 SEHNR and CDR2 FQNEAQ (reference sequence). There are 19 residues in the CDR3. Here the CDR3 DNA reads TGTGCCAGCAGCCTAGCGGGAGTTAGTTCAAACAAAGTGGCCTACGAGCAGTACTTC. It encodes CASSLAGVSSNKVAYEQYF.

Only a few counts were recorded for this clonotype. The V call is TRBV25-1, the J call TRBJ1-2; D uncertain. V shed 4 bases and J shed 0 bases, with 9 bases lying between them. Germline CDR1 MGHDK, CDR2 SYGVNS. The CDR3 contains 14 residues. The CDR3 DNA follows: TGTGCCAGCAGTGGCCAGGTGTCTAACTATGGCTACACCTTC. Translation gives CASSGQVSNYGYTF.

As regards this clonotype: An end of the junction does not agree with germline; a read error may underlie this. The chain is built from TRBV3-1 and TRBJ1-6; D possibly corresponds to TRBD1 (5 bases). From germline, CDR1 is LGHDT and CDR2 YNNKEL (reference sequence). The CDR3 extends over 15 amino acids. The CDR3 reads CASSQEWVGELLYVF. In DNA, the CDR3 is TGTGCCAGCAGCCAAGAGTGGGTGGGGGAGCTGTTGTATGTATTC.

V usage is TRBV7-3 and J usage is TRBJ2-5; D is uncertain. The CDR3 is made up of 14 amino acids. The germline V gene encodes CDR1 SGHTA and CDR2 FQGTGA. V was pared by 6 bases and J by 2 bases, with 13 bases between. CDR3 loop: CASSLSSPQETQYF. CDR3 in DNA: TGTGCCAGCAGTCTTTCTTCCCCGCAAGAGACCCAGTACTTC.

This clonotype was counted at least ten times. The V call is TRBV5-1, the J call TRBJ2-7, with 7 positions matching TRBD2. The J segment lost 2 bases and the V segment lost 2 bases, leaving 13 bases of the junction unmatched. This CDR3 has 17 amino acids. Looked up from germline, CDR1 is SGHRS and CDR2 is YFSETQ. In DNA form, the CDR3 reads TGCGCCAGCAGCTTCGCCCCATCGGGGGGTACTACCTACGAGCAGTACTTC. Residues: CASSFAPSGGTTYEQYF. Variable domain in full (rest from reference TRBV5-1 and TRBJ2-7): KAGVTQTPRYLIKTRGQQVTLSCSPISGHRSVSWYQQTPGQGLQFLFEYFSETQRNKGNFPGRFSGRQFSNSRSEMNVSTLELGDSALYLCASSFAPSGGTTYEQYFGPGTRLTVT.

The chain joins TRBV2 to TRBJ1-2, with D unclear. This CDR3 spans 13 amino acids. The V and J ends lost 3 bases and 4 bases respectively, with 9 bases between them. Germline CDR1 SNHLY, CDR2 FYNNEI. In nucleotides, the CDR3 is TGTGCCAGCAGTGATTCCGGAGTCTATGGCTACACCTTC. Its protein product is CASSDSGVYGYTF.

This clonotype was seen a handful of times. The chain carries TRBV12-3 or TRBV12-4 and TRBJ1-5; tentative D call: TRBD1 (6 bases). Trimming took 4 bases from V and 9 from J, leaving 13 bases between them. The CDR3 covers 13 residues. The CDR3 bases are TGTGCCAGCAGTTACACAGGAGGGGGGCCCCAGCATTTT. Encoded protein: CASSYTGGGPQHF.

V gene TRBV28 combines with J gene TRBJ2-5; D remains unclear. This CDR3 has 15 residues. The V and J ends lost 5 bases and 0 bases respectively, with 13 bases between them. Germline lookup yields CDR1 MDHEN and CDR2 SYDVKM. CDR3 sequence reads: CASSRLAYNQETQYF. DNA of the CDR3: TGTGCCAGCAGTCGTCTTGCGTACAACCAAGAGACCCAGTACTTC.

The CDR3, as DNA: TGTGCCATTTCCGGGGGCGCGGGTGAAAAACTGTTTTTT. It translates to CAISGGAGEKLFF. The genes are TRBV10-3 and TRBJ1-4; tentative D call: TRBD1 (6 bases). V lost 9 bases and J 7 bases, leaving 15 bases between the germline ends. The CDR3 is 13 amino acids. Germline CDR1 is ENHRY and CDR2 is SYGVKD.

CDR3 amino acids: CASSSREGSPLHF. In DNA form, the CDR3 reads TGTGCCAGCAGTTCAAGGGAGGGTTCACCCCTCCACTTT. This chain connects TRBV12-3 or TRBV12-4 to TRBJ1-6; D unclear. With 4 bases removed from V and 9 bases from J, the gap between germline ends came to 10 bases. This CDR3 spans 13 amino acids.

As to this clonotype: The conserved closing phenylalanine or tryptophan is absent in this CDR3, likely reflecting a read error. The V call is TRBV7-3, the J call TRBJ2-7, with a possible D match to TRBD2 (5 bases). Germline V lookup: CDR1 SGHTA, CDR2 FQGTGA. CDR3 size: 13 residues. Trimming shortened V by 8 bases and J by 0 bases, and 11 bases separated the two germline ends. CDR3 coding DNA: TGTGCCAGCGTAAGGGAGAACTCCTACGAGCAGTACCTC. This sequence encodes CASVRENSYEQYL.

This clonotype came up many times. The V and J genes are TRBV19 and TRBJ2-3; the match to TRBD2 covers 9 bases. The CDR3 sequence is 16 residues long. The junction had 6 bases not matched to a gene; V was cut back by 5 bases and J by 0 bases. Germline CDR1 LNHDA, CDR2 SQIVND (reference sequence). CDR3 loop: CASSPASGASTDTQYF. As DNA, the CDR3 is TGTGCCAGTAGTCCCGCTAGCGGGGCTAGCACAGATACGCAGTATTTT. The variable domain in full, completed from reference TRBV19 and TRBJ2-3, reads DGGITQSPKYLFRKEGQNVTLSCEQNLNHDAMYWYRQDPGQGLRLIYYSQIVNDFQKGDIAEGYSVSREKKESFPLTVTSAQKNPTAFYLCASSPASGASTDTQYFGPGTRLTVL.

The gene calls are TRBV20-1 and TRBJ2-1, with TRBD2 matching over 14 bases. The germline V gene has CDR1 DFQATT and CDR2 SNEGSKA (reference sequence). This CDR3 has 17 amino acids. The junction had 13 bases not matched to a gene; V was cut back by 5 bases and J by 7 bases. The CDR3 bases are TGCAGTGCTCCTCGACTAGCGGGAGGGCCTAGGGGAAATGAGCAGTTCTTC. Translated: CSAPRLAGGPRGNEQFF.

This clonotype was picked up many times. The chain is built from TRBV7-2 and TRBJ2-5, with D perhaps matching TRBD2 (5 bases). The length of the CDR3 is 16 residues. Germline values: CDR1 SGHTA, CDR2 FQGNSA. The CDR3 reads CASSLGVSDRWETQYF. DNA of the CDR3: TGTGCATCGTCACTCGGGGTCTCAGACCGGTGGGAGACCCAGTACTTC.

The chain couples TRBV7-6 to TRBJ2-7, with 8 positions matching TRBD2. The ends lost 4 bases at V and 2 bases at J; junction bases unmatched: 4. CDR3 size: 14 residues. Germline V lookup: CDR1 SGHVS, CDR2 FNYEAQ. In DNA, the CDR3 is TGTGCCAGCAGCTCCGCGGGAGGCACCTACGAGCAGTACTTC. Translating gives CASSSAGGTYEQYF. The full variable domain, its missing parts supplied by reference TRBV7-6 and TRBJ2-7, is GAGVSQSPRYKVTKRGQDVALRCDPISGHVSLYWYRQALGQGPEFLTYFNYEAQQDKSGLPNDRFSAERPEGSISTLTIQRTEQRDSAMYRCASSSAGGTYEQYFGPGTRLTVT.

This chain connects TRBV20-1 to TRBJ2-1; maybe TRBD1 (6 bases). Germline V gene data show CDR1 as DFQATT and CDR2 as SNEGSKA (reference sequence). V lost 6 bases, J lost 2 bases, and 14 bases lay in between. The length of the CDR3 is 14 residues. CDR3 sequence reads: CSAPDRYTYNEQFF. The CDR3 DNA is TGCAGTGCGCCTGACAGGTACACCTACAATGAGCAGTTCTTC.

This clonotype has a count of ten or more. The CDR3: CASSGTGTSGANVLTF. CDR3 DNA: TGTGCCTCTTCCGGGACAGGGACCTCTGGGGCCAACGTCCTGACTTTC. V usage is TRBV19 and J usage is TRBJ2-6, with 9 bases lining up with TRBD1. Trimming took 11 bases from V and 0 from J; bases not matched to a gene: 8. The germline gives CDR1 LNHDA, CDR2 SQIVND (reference sequence). The CDR3 sequence is 16 residues long.

This sequence joins TRBV7-3 and TRBJ2-3; 7 positions agree with TRBD1. Unmatched junction bases numbered 14, after V lost 5 bases and J lost 6 bases. The CDR3 covers 16 residues. Per the germline V gene, CDR1 is SGHTA and CDR2 is FQGTGA. Here the CDR3 reads CASSPTGTPRGDTQYF. In nucleotides, the CDR3 is TGTGCCAGCAGCCCCACCGGGACACCCAGGGGGGATACGCAGTATTTT. Supplemented by reference TRBV7-3 and TRBJ2-3, the full variable domain reads GAGVSQTPSNKVTEKGKYVELRCDPISGHTALYWYRQSLGQGPEFLIYFQGTGAADDSGLPNDRFFAVRPEGSVSTLKIQRTERGDSAVYLCASSPTGTPRGDTQYFGPGTRLTVL.